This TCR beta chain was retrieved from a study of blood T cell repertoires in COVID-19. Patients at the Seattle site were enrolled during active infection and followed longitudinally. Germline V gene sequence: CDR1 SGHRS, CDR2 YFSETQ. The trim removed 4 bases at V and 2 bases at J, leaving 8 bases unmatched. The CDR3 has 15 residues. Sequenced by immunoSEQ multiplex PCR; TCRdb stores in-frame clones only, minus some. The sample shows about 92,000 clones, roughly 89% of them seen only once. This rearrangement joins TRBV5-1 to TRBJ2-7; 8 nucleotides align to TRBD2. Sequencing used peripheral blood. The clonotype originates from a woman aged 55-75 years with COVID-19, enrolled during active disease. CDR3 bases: TGCGCCAGCAGCCCGGGGGGGTATACTACCTACGAGCAGTACTTC. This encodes CASSPGGYTTYEQYF.